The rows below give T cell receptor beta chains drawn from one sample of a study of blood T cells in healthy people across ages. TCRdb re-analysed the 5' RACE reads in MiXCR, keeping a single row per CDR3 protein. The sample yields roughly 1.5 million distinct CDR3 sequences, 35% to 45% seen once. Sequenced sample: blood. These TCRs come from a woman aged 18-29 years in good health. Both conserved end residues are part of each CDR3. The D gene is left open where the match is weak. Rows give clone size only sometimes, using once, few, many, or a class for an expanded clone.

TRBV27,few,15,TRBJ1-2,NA,TGTGCCAGCAGGACCAGGGTGTCCCTAAACTATGGCTACACCTTC,CASRTRVSLNYGYTF
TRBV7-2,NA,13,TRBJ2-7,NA,TGTGCCAGCAGCTTAGCACTTGCCGACGAGCAGTACTTC,CASSLALADEQYF
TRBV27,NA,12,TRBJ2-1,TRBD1,TGTGCCAGCAGTGACCGACAGGGCGAGCAGTTCTTC,CASSDRQGEQFF
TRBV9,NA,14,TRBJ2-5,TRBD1,TGTGCCAGCAGCGTACAGACAGGGGACGAGACCCAGTACTTC,CASSVQTGDETQYF
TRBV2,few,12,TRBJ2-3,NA,TGTGCCAGCGGGGAAATCACAGATACGCAGTATTTT,CASGEITDTQYF
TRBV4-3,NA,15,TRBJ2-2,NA,TGCGCCAGCAGCCAAGATGTCAAAAACACCGGGGAGCTGTTTTTT,CASSQDVKNTGELFF
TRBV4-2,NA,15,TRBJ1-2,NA,TGTGCCAGCAGCCAGAACAGGGCGGGAAGCTATGGCTACACCTTC,CASSQNRAGSYGYTF
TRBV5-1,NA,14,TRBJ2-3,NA,TGCGCCAGCAGCCCCTATAGCCAGGCCGATACGCAGTATTTT,CASSPYSQADTQYF
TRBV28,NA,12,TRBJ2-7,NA,TGTGCCAGCAGTTCTTCTGTCAAATCTGGGTACTTC,CASSSSVKSGYF
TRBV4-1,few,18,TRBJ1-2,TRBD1,TGCGCCAGCAGACAATTCCCGCGGTTAGGGGGCCAAGGCTATGGCTACACCTTC,CASRQFPRLGGQGYGYTF
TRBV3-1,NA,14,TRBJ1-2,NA,TGTGCCAGCAGCTTCGGACAGAAAGTTTATGGCTACACCTTC,CASSFGQKVYGYTF
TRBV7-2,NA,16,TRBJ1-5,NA,TGTGCCAGCAGCTTAGAATCCCTCCGCCAGGGTCAGCCCCAGCATTTT,CASSLESLRQGQPQHF
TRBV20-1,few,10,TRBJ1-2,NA,TGCAGTGCTCCTCTTTGGGGCTACACCTTC,CSAPLWGYTF
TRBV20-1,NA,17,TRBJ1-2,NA,TGCAGTGCCAAGGGGCGGGGCAACATCCACCCTAACTATGGCTACACCTTC,CSAKGRGNIHPNYGYTF
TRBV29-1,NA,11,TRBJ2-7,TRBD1,TGCAGCGTCCGCCGGACAGGCGAGCAGTACTTC,CSVRRTGEQYF
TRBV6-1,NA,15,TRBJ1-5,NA,TGTGCCAGCAGTGTGGTTAGAACCGGCAATCAGCCCCAGCATTTT,CASSVVRTGNQPQHF
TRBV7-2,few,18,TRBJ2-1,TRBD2,TGTGCCAGCAGCCCCGGGACTAGCGGGCCAGGGCCTTACAATGAGCAGTTCTTC,CASSPGTSGPGPYNEQFF
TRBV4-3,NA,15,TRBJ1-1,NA,TGCGCCAGCAGCCATGCGGGACACATAAACACTGAAGCTTTCTTT,CASSHAGHINTEAFF
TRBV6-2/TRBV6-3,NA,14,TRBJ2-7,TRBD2,TGTGCCAGCAATCGGGGACTAGCGAGCGATGAGCAGTACTTC,CASNRGLASDEQYF
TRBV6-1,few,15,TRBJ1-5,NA,TGTGCCATCCGGACCTCCGCGGGGAGCAATCAGCCCCAGCATTTT,CAIRTSAGSNQPQHF
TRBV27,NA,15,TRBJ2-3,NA,TGTGCCAGCGGGGGCTGGGGGGCAGTACAAGATACGCAGTATTTT,CASGGWGAVQDTQYF
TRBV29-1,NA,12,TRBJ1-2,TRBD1,TGCAGCGTGCACCCGACAGGGATTGGCTACACCTTC,CSVHPTGIGYTF
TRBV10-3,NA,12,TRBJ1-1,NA,TGTGCCATCAGTGTTGGGGGGTCGGAAGCTTTCTTT,CAISVGGSEAFF
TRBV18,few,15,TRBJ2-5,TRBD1,TGTGCCAGCTCACCCGTACAACAGGGGAAAGAGACCCAGTACTTC,CASSPVQQGKETQYF
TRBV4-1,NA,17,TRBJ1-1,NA,TGCGCCAGCAGCCGCTGGTCTCCGGGACGGCTGAACACTGAAGCTTTCTTT,CASSRWSPGRLNTEAFF
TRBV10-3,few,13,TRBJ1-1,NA,TGTGCCATCAGTGAGAGGGGGTTCACTGAAGCTTTCTTT,CAISERGFTEAFF